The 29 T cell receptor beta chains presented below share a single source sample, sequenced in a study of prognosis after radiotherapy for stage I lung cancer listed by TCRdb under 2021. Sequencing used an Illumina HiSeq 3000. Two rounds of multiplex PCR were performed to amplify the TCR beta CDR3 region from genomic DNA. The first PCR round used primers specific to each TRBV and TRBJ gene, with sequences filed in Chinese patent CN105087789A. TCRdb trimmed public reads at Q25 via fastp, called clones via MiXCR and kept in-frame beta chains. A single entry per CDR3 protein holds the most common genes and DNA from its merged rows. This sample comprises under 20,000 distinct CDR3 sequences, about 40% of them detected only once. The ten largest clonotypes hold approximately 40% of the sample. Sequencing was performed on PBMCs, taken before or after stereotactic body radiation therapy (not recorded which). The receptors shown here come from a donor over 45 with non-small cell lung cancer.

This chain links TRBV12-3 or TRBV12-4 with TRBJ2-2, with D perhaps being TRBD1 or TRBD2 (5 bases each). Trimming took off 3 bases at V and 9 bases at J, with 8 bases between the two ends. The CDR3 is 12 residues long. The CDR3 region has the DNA TGTGCCAGCAGTTTTGGGGGACGGGAGCTGTTTTTT. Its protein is CASSFGGRELFF.

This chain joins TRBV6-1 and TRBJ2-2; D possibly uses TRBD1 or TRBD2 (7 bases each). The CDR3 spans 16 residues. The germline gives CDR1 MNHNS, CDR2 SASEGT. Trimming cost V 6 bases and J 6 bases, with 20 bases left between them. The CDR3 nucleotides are TGTGCCAGCAGCCGAGCCCAGGGGGGGTCGGCCGGGGAGCTGTTTTTT. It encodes CASSRAQGGSAGELFF.

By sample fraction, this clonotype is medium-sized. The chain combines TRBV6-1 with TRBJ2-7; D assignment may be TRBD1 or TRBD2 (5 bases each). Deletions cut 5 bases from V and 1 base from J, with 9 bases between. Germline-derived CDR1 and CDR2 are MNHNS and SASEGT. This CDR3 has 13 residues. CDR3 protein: CASSMGRSYEQYF. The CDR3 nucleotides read TGTGCCAGCAGTATGGGACGGTCCTACGAGCAGTACTTC.

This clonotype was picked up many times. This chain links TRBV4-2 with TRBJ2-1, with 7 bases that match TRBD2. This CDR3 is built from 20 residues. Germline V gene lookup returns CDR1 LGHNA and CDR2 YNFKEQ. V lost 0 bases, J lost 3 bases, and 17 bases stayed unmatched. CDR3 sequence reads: CASSQDSARRMGRDYNEQFF. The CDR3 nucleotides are TGTGCCAGCAGCCAAGATTCCGCGAGAAGGATGGGGAGGGACTACAATGAGCAGTTCTTC.

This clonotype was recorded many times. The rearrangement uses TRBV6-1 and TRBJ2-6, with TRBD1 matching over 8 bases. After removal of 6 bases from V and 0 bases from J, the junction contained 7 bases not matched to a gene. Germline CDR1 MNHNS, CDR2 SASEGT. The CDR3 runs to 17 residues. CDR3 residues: CASSWTGPPSGANVLTF. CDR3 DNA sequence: TGTGCCAGCAGCTGGACAGGGCCCCCCTCTGGGGCCAACGTCCTGACTTTC.

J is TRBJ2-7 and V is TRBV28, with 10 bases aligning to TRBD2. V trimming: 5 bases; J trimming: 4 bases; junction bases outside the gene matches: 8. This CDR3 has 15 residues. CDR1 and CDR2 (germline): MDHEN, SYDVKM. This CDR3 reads CASSTAGGPKYEQYF. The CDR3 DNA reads TGTGCCAGCAGTACAGCGGGAGGGCCTAAGTACGAGCAGTACTTC.

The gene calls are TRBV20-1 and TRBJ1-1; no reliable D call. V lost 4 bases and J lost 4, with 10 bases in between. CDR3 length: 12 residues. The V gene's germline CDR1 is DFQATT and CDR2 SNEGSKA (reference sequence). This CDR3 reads CSAILGRTEAFF. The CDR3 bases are TGCAGTGCTATCCTCGGACGCACTGAAGCTTTCTTT.

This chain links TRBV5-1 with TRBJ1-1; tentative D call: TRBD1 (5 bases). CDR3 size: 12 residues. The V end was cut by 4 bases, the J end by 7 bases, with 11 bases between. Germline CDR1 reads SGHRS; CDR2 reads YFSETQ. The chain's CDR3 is CASSRGTYEAFF. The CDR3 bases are TGCGCCAGCAGCCGGGGGACGTATGAAGCTTTCTTT.

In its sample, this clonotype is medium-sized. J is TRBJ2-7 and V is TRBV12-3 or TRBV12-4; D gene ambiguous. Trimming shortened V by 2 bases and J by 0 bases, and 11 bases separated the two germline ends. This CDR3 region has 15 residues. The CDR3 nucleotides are TGTGCCAGCAGTTTATGGGCCGGAGTCTCCTACGAGCAGTACTTC. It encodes CASSLWAGVSYEQYF.

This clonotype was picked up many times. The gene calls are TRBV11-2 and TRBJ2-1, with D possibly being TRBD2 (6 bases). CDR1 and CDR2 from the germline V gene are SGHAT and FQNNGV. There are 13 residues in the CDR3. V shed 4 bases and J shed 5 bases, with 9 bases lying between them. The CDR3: CASSSWEDNEQFF. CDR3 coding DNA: TGTGCCAGCAGCTCCTGGGAGGACAATGAGCAGTTCTTC.

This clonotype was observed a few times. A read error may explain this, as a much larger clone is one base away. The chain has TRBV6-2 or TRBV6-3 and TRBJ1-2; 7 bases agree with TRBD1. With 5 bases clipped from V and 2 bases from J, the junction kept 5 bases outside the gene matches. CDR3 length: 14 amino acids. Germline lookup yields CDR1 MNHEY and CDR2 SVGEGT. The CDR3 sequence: CASSERGLNYGYTF. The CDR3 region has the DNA TGTGCCAGCAGTGAAAGGGGGCTCAACTATGGCTACACCTTC.

CDR3 in DNA: TGTGCCAGCAGACCCACGGGACTAGCGGGAGCGGTCGAGCAGTACTTC. It codes for CASRPTGLAGAVEQYF. The V call is TRBV7-6, the J call TRBJ2-7; TRBD2 aligns across 14 bases. CDR1 is SGHVS and CDR2 is FNYEAQ in the germline V gene. V gave up 6 bases and J gave up 6 bases; unmatched junction bases: 10. The CDR3 is 16 amino acids.

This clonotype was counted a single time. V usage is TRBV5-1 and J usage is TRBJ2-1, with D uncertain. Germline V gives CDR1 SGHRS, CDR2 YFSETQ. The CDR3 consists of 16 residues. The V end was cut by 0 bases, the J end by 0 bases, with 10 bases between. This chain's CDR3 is CASSLAFLSSYNEQFF. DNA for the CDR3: TGCGCCAGCAGCTTGGCCTTCCTCAGCTCCTACAATGAGCAGTTCTTC.

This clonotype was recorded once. The CDR3 region has the DNA TGTGCCAGCATAGAGGGTAGCTATAATTCACCCCTCCACTTT. Its translation: CASIEGSYNSPLHF. The V gene is TRBV6-1, the J gene TRBJ1-6; D is ambiguous. The CDR3 contains 14 residues. With 7 bases removed from V and 3 bases from J, the gap between germline ends came to 10 bases. Germline lookup yields CDR1 MNHNS and CDR2 SASEGT.

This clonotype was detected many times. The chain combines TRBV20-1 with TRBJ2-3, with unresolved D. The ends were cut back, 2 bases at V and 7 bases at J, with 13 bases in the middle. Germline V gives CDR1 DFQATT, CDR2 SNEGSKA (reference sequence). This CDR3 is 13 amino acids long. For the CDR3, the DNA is TGCAGTGCTAGATCAGCAGGAGCTAATACGCAGTATTTT. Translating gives CSARSAGANTQYF.

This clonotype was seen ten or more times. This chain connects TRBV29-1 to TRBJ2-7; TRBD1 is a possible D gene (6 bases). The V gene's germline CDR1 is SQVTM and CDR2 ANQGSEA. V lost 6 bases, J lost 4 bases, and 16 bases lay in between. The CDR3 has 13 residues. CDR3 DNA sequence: TGCAGCGTATATGGACAGTCGACTTACGAGCAGTACTTC. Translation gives CSVYGQSTYEQYF.

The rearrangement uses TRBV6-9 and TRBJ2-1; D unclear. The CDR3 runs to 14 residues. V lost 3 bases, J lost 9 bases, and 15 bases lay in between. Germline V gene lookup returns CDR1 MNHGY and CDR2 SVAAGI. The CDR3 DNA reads TGTGCCAGCAGTTACTCCGGGTTCCTGGGTGAGCAGTTCTTC. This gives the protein CASSYSGFLGEQFF.

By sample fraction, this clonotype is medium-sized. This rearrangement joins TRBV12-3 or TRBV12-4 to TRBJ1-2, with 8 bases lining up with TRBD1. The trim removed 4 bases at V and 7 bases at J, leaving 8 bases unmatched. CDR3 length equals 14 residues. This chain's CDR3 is CASSWTGLHSGYTF. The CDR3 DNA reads TGTGCCAGCAGTTGGACAGGGCTTCACTCTGGCTACACCTTC.

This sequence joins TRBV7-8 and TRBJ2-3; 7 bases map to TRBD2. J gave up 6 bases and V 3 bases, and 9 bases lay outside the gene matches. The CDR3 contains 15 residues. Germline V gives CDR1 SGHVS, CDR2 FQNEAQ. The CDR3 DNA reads TGTGCCAGCAGCTTCGGGAGGCAGGGCGGGGATACGCAGTATTTT. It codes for CASSFGRQGGDTQYF.

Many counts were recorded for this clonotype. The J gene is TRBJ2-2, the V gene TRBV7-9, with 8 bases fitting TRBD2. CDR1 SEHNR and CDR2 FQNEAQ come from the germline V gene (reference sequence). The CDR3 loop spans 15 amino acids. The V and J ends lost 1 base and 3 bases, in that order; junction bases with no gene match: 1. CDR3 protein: CASSLGGGHTGELFF. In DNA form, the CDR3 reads TGTGCCAGCAGCTTAGGCGGGGGGCACACCGGGGAGCTGTTTTTT.

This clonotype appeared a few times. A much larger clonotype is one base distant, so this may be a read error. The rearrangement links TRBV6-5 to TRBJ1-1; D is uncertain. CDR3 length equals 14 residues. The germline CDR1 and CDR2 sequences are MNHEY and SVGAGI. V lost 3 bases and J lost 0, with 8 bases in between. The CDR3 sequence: CASSYRVVNTEAFF. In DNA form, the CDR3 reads TGTGCCAGCAGTTATCGCGTGGTGAACACTGAAGCTTTCTTT.

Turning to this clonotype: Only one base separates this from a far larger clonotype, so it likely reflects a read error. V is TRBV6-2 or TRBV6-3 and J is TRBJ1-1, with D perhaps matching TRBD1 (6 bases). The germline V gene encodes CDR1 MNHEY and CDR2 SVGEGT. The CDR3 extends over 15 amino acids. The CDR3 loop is CASSAPTGMNAEAFF. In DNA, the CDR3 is TGTGCCAGCAGCGCCCCCACAGGGATGAACGCTGAAGCTTTCTTT.

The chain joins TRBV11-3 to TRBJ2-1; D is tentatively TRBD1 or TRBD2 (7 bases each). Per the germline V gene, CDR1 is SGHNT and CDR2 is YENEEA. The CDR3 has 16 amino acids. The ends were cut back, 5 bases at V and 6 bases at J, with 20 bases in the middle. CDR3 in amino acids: CASSLEDREGVNEQFF. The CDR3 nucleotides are TGTGCCAGCAGCCTCGAAGACAGGGAGGGGGTCAATGAGCAGTTCTTC.

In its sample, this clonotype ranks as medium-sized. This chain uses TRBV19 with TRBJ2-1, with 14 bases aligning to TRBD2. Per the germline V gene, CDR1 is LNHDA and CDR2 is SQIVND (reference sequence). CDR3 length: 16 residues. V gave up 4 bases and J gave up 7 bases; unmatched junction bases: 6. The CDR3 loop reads CASSSGTSGSGNEQFF. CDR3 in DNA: TGTGCCAGTAGTAGTGGGACTAGCGGGAGCGGGAATGAGCAGTTCTTC. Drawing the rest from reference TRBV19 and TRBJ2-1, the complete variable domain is DGGITQSPKYLFRKEGQNVTLSCEQNLNHDAMYWYRQDPGQGLRLIYYSQIVNDFQKGDIAEGYSVSREKKESFPLTVTSAQKNPTAFYLCASSSGTSGSGNEQFFGPGTRLTVL.

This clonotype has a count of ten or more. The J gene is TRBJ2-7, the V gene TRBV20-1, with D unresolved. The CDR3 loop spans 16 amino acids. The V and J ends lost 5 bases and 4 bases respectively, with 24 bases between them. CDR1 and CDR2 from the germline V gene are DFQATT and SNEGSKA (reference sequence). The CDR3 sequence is CSAQSPGWVGKYEQYF. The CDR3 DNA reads TGCAGTGCTCAGTCACCCGGGTGGGTTGGAAAATACGAGCAGTACTTC.

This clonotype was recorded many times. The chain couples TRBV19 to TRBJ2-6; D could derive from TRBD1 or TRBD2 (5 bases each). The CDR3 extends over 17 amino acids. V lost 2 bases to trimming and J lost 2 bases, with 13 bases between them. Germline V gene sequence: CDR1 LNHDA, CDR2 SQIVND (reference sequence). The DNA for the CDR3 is TGTGCCAGTAGTATATCGAGGGGTTTTACTGGGGCCAACGTCCTGACTTTC. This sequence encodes CASSISRGFTGANVLTF.

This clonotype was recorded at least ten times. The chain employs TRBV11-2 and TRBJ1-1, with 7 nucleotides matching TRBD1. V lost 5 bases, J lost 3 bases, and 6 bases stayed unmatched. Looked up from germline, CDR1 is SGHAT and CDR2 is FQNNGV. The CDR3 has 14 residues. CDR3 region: CASSPTGSDTEAFF. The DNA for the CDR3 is TGTGCCAGCAGCCCGACAGGGTCGGACACTGAAGCTTTCTTT.

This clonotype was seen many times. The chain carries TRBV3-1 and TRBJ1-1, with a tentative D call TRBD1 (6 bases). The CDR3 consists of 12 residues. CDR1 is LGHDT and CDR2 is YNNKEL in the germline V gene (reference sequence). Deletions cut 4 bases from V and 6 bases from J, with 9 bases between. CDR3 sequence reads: CASSPTGSEAFF. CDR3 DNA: TGTGCCAGCAGCCCTACAGGGTCTGAAGCTTTCTTT.

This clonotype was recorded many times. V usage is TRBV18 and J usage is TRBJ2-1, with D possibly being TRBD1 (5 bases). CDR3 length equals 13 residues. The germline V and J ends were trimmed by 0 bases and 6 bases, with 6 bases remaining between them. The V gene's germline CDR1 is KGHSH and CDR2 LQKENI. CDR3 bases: TGTGCCAGCTCACCACCGGGGCTCAATGAGCAGTTCTTC. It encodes CASSPPGLNEQFF.